Here is one T cell receptor beta chain with its context. Its antigen remains unknown. V lost 3 bases to trimming and J lost 4 bases, with 6 bases between them. The CDR3 is 13 residues long. The sample originates from a study of T cells after yellow fever vaccination. The study, taken as a whole, reports: Clones from primary vaccination mostly reappeared after the booster (roughly 95% CD4, roughly 87% CD8).

TCR cDNA was made by 5'RACE template switching, adding a universal primer site and UMIs. MiXCR, run by TCRdb on the 5' RACE reads, gives a single entry per CDR3 protein. Of about 150,000 distinct CDR3 sequences in the sample, 5% to 8% were seen once. The TCR comes from a man aged 30 to 45 who received the YFV17D yellow fever vaccine. The sample here was CD4+ T cells sorted from PBMCs, taken 10 days after the yellow fever booster vaccination. The rearrangement joins TRBV12-3 or TRBV12-4 to TRBJ2-2; TRBD1 is a possible D gene (5 bases). This CDR3 is CASSFQGTGELFF. The CDR3 DNA reads as TGTGCCAGCAGTTTTCAGGGCACCGGGGAGCTGTTTTTT.